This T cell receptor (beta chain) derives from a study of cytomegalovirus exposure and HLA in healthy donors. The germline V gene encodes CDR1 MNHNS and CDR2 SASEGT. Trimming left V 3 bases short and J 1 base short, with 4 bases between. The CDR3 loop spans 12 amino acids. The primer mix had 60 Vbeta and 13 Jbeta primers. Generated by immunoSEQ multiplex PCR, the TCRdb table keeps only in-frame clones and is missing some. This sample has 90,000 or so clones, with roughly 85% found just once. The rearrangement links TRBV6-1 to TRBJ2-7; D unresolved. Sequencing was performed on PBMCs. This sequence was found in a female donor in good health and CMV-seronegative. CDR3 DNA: TGTGCCAGCAGTGACAGATCCTACGAGCAGTACTTC. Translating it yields CASSDRSYEQYF.